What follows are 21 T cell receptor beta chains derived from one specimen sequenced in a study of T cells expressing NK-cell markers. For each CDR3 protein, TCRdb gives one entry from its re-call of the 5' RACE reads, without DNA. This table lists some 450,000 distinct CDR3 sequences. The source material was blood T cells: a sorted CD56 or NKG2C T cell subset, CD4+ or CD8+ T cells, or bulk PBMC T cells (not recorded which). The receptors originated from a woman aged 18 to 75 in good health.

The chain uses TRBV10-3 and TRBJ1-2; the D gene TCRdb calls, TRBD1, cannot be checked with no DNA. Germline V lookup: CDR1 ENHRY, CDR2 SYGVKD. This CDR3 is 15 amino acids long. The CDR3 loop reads CAISESIQGGYGYTF.

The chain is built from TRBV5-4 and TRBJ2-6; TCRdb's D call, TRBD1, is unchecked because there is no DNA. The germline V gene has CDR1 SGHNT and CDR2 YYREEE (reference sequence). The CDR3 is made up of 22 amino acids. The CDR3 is CASSLAKLTGIIGFSGANVLTF.

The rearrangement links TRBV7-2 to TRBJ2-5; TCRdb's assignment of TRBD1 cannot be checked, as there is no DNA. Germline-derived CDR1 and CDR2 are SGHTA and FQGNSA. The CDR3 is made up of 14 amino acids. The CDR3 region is CASSLSAGKETQYF.

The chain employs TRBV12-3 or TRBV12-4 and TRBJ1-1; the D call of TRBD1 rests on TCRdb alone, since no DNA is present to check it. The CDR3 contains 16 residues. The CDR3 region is CASISSAQGPGTEAFF.

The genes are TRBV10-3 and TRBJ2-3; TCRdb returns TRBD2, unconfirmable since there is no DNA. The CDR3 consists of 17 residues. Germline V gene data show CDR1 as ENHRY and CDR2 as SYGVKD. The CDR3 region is CAIRDSGSGGGTDTQYF.

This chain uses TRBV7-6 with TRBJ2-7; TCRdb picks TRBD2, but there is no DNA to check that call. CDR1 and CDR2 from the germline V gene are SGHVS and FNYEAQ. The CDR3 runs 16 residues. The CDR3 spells CASSPYSSGSSYEQYF.

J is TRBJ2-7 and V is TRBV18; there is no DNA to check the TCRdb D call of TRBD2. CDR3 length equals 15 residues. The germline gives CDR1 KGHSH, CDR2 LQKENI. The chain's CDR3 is CASSPARGALYEQYF.

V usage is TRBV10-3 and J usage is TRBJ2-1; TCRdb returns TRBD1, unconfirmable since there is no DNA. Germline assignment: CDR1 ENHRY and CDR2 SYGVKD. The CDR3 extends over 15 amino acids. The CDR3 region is CAIRNPAGVYNEQFF.

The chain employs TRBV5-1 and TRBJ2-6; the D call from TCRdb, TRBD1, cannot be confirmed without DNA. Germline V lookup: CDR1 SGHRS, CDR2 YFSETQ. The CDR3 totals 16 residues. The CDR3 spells CASSLGDRAGANVLTF.

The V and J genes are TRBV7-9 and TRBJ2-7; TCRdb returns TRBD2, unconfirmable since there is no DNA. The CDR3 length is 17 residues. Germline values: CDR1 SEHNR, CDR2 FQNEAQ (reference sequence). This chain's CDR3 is CASSLGLAGMHYYEQYF.

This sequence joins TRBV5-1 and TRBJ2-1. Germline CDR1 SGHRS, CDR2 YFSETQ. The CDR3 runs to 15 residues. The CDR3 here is CASSLAPTVYNEQFF.

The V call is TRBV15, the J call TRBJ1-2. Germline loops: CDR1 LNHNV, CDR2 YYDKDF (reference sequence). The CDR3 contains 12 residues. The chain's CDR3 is CATSRDRIASTF.

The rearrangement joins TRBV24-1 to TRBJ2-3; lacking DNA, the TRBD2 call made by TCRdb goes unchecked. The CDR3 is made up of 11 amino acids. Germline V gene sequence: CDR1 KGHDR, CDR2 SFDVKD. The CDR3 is CATRGGDTQYF.

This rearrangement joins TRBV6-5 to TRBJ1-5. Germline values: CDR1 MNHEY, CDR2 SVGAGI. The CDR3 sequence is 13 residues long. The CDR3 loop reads CASSYGAYQPQHF.

CDR3 loop: CASRLAPDDTQYF. The chain combines TRBV5-1 with TRBJ2-3; TCRdb calls TRBD2, which cannot be checked without DNA. Germline V gives CDR1 SGHRS, CDR2 YFSETQ. This CDR3 has 13 amino acids.

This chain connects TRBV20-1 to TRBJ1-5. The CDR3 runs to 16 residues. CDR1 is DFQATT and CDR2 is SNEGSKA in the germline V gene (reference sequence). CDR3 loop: CSASSGREESNQPQHF.

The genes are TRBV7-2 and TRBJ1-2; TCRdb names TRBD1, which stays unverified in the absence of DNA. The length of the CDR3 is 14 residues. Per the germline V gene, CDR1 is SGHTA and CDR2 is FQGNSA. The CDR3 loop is CASSQGRNNYGYTF.

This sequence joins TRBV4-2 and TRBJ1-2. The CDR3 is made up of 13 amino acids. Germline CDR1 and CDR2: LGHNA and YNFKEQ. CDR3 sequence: CASSQDLVQGYTF.

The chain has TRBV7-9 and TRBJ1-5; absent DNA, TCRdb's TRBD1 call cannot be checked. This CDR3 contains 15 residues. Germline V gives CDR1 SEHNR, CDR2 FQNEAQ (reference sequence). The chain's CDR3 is CASSEDGGSNQPQHF.

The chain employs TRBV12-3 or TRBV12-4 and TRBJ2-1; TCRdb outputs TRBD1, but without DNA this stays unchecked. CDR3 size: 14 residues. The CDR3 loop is CASNSLTWGNEQFF.

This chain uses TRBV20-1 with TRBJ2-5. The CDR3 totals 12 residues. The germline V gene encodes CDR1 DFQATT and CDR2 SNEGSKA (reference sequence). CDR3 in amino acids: CSATQNQETQYF.